The rows below give T cell receptor beta chains drawn from one sample of a study of blood T cells in healthy people across ages. TCRdb re-called the 5' RACE reads with MiXCR, one entry per CDR3 protein. The table has about 570,000 distinct CDR3 sequences, about a quarter seen once. These data also featured in a second study, about T cells of mothers and their children.

Sequencing used blood. Receptors were obtained from a boy aged 2 to 10 in good health. Both conserved end residues are part of each CDR3. The order of the fields is D gene, J gene, V gene, clone size, CDR3 protein, CDR3 DNA. D genes are given only for firm matches. Rows may omit the clone size; those that give it use once, few, many or a size class.

>TRBD1|TRBJ2-1|TRBV4-1|NA
CASSQDLGQGSYNEQFF
TGCGCCAGCAGCCAAGATTTGGGACAGGGTTCCTACAATGAGCAGTTCTTC
>TRBD1|TRBJ2-7|TRBV28|few
CASSSSGQGKNEQYF
TGTGCCAGCAGTTCCTCGGGACAGGGAAAAAACGAGCAGTACTTC
>TRBD2|TRBJ2-2|TRBV12-3/TRBV12-4|NA
CASSATSGKDSGELFF
TGTGCCAGCAGCGCGACTAGCGGGAAGGATTCCGGGGAGCTGTTTTTT
>NA|TRBJ1-2|TRBV11-2|few
CASSHGLSYGYTF
TGTGCCAGCAGCCATGGACTCTCCTATGGCTACACCTTC
>NA|TRBJ2-1|TRBV11-3|NA
CASSCLIPYNEQFF
TGTGCCAGCAGCTGCCTGATTCCATACAATGAGCAGTTCTTC
>NA|TRBJ2-1|TRBV20-1|NA
CSARDLASDNEQFF
TGCAGTGCTAGAGACTTAGCCTCTGACAATGAGCAGTTCTTC
>NA|TRBJ1-1|TRBV7-2|NA
CASSLALLGTEAFF
TGTGCCAGCAGCTTAGCCCTCCTCGGCACTGAAGCTTTCTTT
>NA|TRBJ2-2|TRBV10-3|NA
CAISEDRGPTGELFF
TGTGCCATCAGTGAGGATCGGGGGCCCACCGGGGAGCTGTTTTTT
>TRBD1|TRBJ2-5|TRBV28|few
CASRLRTGGSETQYF
TGTGCCAGCAGACTTAGGACAGGGGGCTCGGAGACCCAGTACTTC
>NA|TRBJ2-1|TRBV27|few
CASSSLDRLASYNEQFF
TGTGCCAGCAGCTCCCTGGACCGCTTAGCGTCCTACAATGAGCAGTTCTTC
>NA|TRBJ2-4|TRBV5-8|few
CASSAGVRGFTNIQYF
TGTGCCAGCAGCGCAGGGGTCAGGGGTTTCACGAACATTCAGTACTTC
>NA|TRBJ2-5|TRBV4-2|many
CASSQEGPLQETQYF
TGTGCCAGCAGCCAAGAAGGACCCCTCCAAGAGACCCAGTACTTC
>NA|TRBJ2-5|TRBV12-3/TRBV12-4|NA
CASSFSQQETQYF
TGTGCCAGCAGTTTCTCACAGCAAGAGACCCAGTACTTC
>NA|TRBJ1-2|TRBV14|few
CASSQDYDGYTF
TGTGCCAGCAGCCAAGATTATGATGGCTACACCTTC
>NA|TRBJ2-7|TRBV10-3|NA
CATGIRAYEQYF
TGTGCCACCGGAATCAGGGCCTACGAGCAGTACTTC
>TRBD2|TRBJ2-5|TRBV20-1|few
CSASRGLAGGETQYF
TGCAGTGCCTCCCGGGGACTAGCGGGAGGAGAGACCCAGTACTTC
>NA|TRBJ2-1|TRBV30|NA
CAWSAGVGTNEQFF
TGTGCCTGGAGTGCTGGAGTTGGAACCAATGAGCAGTTCTTC
>NA|TRBJ2-1|TRBV12-3/TRBV12-4|few
CASSSNRRMGNEQFF
TGTGCCAGCAGTTCTAACCGGAGGATGGGAAATGAGCAGTTCTTC
>TRBD2|TRBJ2-7|TRBV27|NA
CASSLRSSSGIAYEQYF
TGTGCCAGCAGTTTAAGAAGTAGTAGCGGGATAGCCTACGAGCAGTACTTC
>TRBD2|TRBJ2-5|TRBV20-1|NA
CSAHSGGGETQYF
TGCAGTGCCCATAGCGGGGGCGGCGAGACCCAGTACTTC
>NA|TRBJ2-1|TRBV9|NA
CASSPLPPEEVLGEQFF
TGTGCCAGCAGCCCCCTCCCGCCTGAGGAGGTACTGGGTGAGCAGTTCTTC
>TRBD2|TRBJ2-1|TRBV5-1|once
CASSFTSGRITYNEQFF
TGCGCCAGCAGCTTCACTAGCGGGAGGATTACCTACAATGAGCAGTTCTTC
>TRBD2|TRBJ2-7|TRBV4-2|NA
CASSQGLAEAPYEQYF
TGTGCCAGCAGCCAAGGGCTAGCGGAGGCCCCCTACGAGCAGTACTTC
>NA|TRBJ2-7|TRBV20-1|few
CSARLRDEAYEQYF
TGCAGTGCTAGACTCCGGGACGAAGCCTACGAGCAGTACTTC
>TRBD2|TRBJ2-7|TRBV11-2|NA
CASSLVRGRAYEQYF
TGTGCCAGCAGCCTCGTTCGGGGGAGGGCCTACGAGCAGTACTTC
>NA|TRBJ2-4|TRBV20-1|few
CSARAEILAKNIQYF
TGCAGTGCTAGAGCGGAGATTCTAGCCAAAAACATTCAGTACTTC
>NA|TRBJ1-3|TRBV7-8|NA
CASSLPGDSGNTIYF
TGTGCCAGCAGCCTACCTGGGGACTCTGGAAACACCATATATTTT
>NA|TRBJ2-7|TRBV6-6|NA
CASSYRPSKGSYEQYF
TGTGCCAGCAGTTACAGGCCCTCAAAGGGATCCTACGAGCAGTACTTC
>NA|TRBJ2-5|TRBV15|NA
CATSRIQVDRETQYF
TGTGCCACCAGCAGGATTCAGGTCGATCGCGAGACCCAGTACTTC
>TRBD2|TRBJ2-1|TRBV5-5|NA
CASSLEGLNNEQFF
TGTGCCAGCAGCTTGGAGGGACTAAACAATGAGCAGTTCTTC
>NA|TRBJ1-1|TRBV20-1|NA
CSARGLREGTEAFF
TGCAGTGCTAGAGGCCTCAGGGAAGGAACTGAAGCTTTCTTT
>TRBD1|TRBJ2-7|TRBV10-3|NA
CAISVGTGDAYEQYF
TGTGCCATCAGTGTGGGGACAGGGGACGCCTACGAGCAGTACTTC
>TRBD2|TRBJ2-5|TRBV4-1|NA
CASSLAERGGGETQYF
TGCGCCAGCAGCCTAGCAGAGCGGGGGGGTGGAGAGACCCAGTACTTC
>TRBD1|TRBJ1-1|TRBV29-1|NA
CSVVLSGTARGEAFF
TGCAGCGTTGTACTATCCGGGACAGCTCGGGGTGAAGCTTTCTTT
>NA|TRBJ2-1|TRBV19|NA
CASSPRRSSSYNEQFF
TGTGCCAGTAGTCCCCGTCGATCCAGCTCCTACAATGAGCAGTTCTTC
>TRBD2|TRBJ2-3|TRBV12-3/TRBV12-4|few
CASTASGRTDTQYF
TGTGCCAGCACGGCTAGCGGGAGAACAGATACGCAGTATTTT
>TRBD1|TRBJ1-4|TRBV7-9|many
CASSSGQGAREKLFF
TGTGCCAGCAGCTCGGGACAGGGGGCAAGGGAAAAACTGTTTTTT
>TRBD1|TRBJ2-7|TRBV7-9|many
CASSSGQGRGEQYF
TGTGCCAGCAGCTCTGGACAGGGGAGGGGCGAGCAGTACTTC
>NA|TRBJ2-5|TRBV6-6|few
CASSYFAGLGETQYF
TGTGCCAGCAGTTACTTTGCGGGATTAGGAGAGACCCAGTACTTC
>NA|TRBJ2-5|TRBV5-1|NA
CASSLAPGPLQETQYF
TGCGCCAGCAGCTTGGCCCCGGGGCCCCTCCAAGAGACCCAGTACTTC
>TRBD2|TRBJ2-3|TRBV7-9|NA
CASSPRLAADTDTQYF
TGTGCCAGCAGCCCTCGACTAGCGGCAGACACAGATACGCAGTATTTT
>NA|TRBJ2-3|TRBV6-2/TRBV6-3|NA
CASSHGESTDTQYF
TGTGCCAGCAGCCACGGCGAGAGCACAGATACGCAGTATTTT
>TRBD2|TRBJ2-7|TRBV7-2|NA
CASSSMGSGGPYEQYF
TGTGCCAGCAGCTCCATGGGTAGCGGGGGACCCTACGAGCAGTACTTC
>NA|TRBJ2-7|TRBV7-2|NA
CASSLVEMEQYF
TGTGCCAGCAGCTTAGTCGAGATGGAGCAGTACTTC
>NA|TRBJ2-6|TRBV13|NA
CASSLYRDSGANVLTF
TGTGCCAGCAGCCTCTACCGGGACTCTGGGGCCAACGTCCTGACTTTC
>TRBD1|TRBJ1-1|TRBV12-3/TRBV12-4|few
CASSRQGGSTEAFF
TGTGCCAGCAGCCGGCAGGGGGGGTCTACTGAAGCTTTCTTT
>TRBD1|TRBJ2-7|TRBV12-3/TRBV12-4|NA
CASSSGGQVNF
TGTGCCAGCAGTTCCGGTGGACAGGTGAACTTC
>NA|TRBJ1-3|TRBV14|NA
CASSQGMRRGDTIYF
TGTGCCAGCAGCCAAGGAATGAGAAGGGGGGACACCATATATTTT
>NA|TRBJ1-1|TRBV29-1|few
CSVSSGHGKNTEAFF
TGCAGCGTCAGTTCCGGGCACGGTAAGAACACTGAAGCTTTCTTT
>TRBD2|TRBJ2-3|TRBV6-5|NA
CASSPTSGRPDTQYF
TGTGCCAGCAGCCCGACTAGCGGGAGGCCAGATACGCAGTATTTT
>TRBD2|TRBJ2-1|TRBV4-3|few
CASSQDVASGRHEQFF
TGCGCCAGCAGCCAAGATGTGGCTAGCGGGAGGCATGAGCAGTTCTTC